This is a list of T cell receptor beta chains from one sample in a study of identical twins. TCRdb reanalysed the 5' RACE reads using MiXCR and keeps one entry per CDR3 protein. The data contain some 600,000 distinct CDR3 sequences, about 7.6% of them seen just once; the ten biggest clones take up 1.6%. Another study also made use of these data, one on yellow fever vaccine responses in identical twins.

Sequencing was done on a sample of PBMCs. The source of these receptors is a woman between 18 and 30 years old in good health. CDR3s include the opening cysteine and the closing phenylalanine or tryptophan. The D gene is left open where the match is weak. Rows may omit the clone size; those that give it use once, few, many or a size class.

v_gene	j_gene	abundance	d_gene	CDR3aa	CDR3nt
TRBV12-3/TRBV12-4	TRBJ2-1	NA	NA	CASSWGGGQFF	TGTGCCAGCAGTTGGGGAGGGGGGCAGTTCTTC
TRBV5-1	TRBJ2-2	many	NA	CASSLWLGPGELFF	TGCGCCAGCAGCTTATGGCTAGGTCCCGGGGAGCTGTTTTTT
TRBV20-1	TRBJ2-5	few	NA	CSATRQVVETQYF	TGCAGTGCTACCCGACAGGTGGTAGAGACCCAGTACTTC
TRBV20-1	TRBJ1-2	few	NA	CSARGGGNFYGYTF	TGCAGTGCTAGGGGAGGTGGGAATTTCTATGGCTACACCTTC
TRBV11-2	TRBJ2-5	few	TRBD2	CASSLRGLAGGIQETQYF	TGTGCCAGCAGCCTACGGGGACTAGCGGGAGGGATTCAAGAGACCCAGTACTTC
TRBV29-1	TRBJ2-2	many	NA	CSVEGGTAISGELFF	TGCAGCGTTGAGGGGGGGACAGCAATTTCCGGGGAGCTGTTTTTT
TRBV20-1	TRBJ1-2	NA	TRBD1	CSASYRAQGGDGYTF	TGCAGTGCTAGTTATAGAGCACAGGGGGGTGATGGCTACACCTTC
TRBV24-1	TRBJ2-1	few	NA	CATSVNRAYNEQFF	TGTGCCACCAGTGTTAACAGAGCCTACAATGAGCAGTTCTTC
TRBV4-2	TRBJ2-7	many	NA	CASSQESGAYEQYF	TGTGCCAGCAGCCAAGAATCGGGGGCCTACGAGCAGTACTTC
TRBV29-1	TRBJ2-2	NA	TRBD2	CSVELAVVANTGELFF	TGCAGCGTTGAACTAGCGGTCGTTGCGAACACCGGGGAGCTGTTTTTT
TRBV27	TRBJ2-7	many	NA	CASSQISMGGTSSYEQYF	TGTGCCAGCAGTCAAATATCCATGGGTGGGACTTCCTCCTACGAGCAGTACTTC
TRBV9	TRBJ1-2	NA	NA	CASSVATTEVYGYTF	TGTGCCAGCAGCGTAGCTACTACCGAAGTATATGGCTACACCTTC
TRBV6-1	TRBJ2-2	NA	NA	CASTGHRNTGELFF	TGTGCCAGCACGGGACACAGAAACACCGGGGAGCTGTTTTTT
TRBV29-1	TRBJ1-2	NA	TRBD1	CSVPQGGDYGYTF	TGCAGCGTCCCCCAGGGGGGGGATTATGGCTACACCTTC
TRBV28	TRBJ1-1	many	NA	CASSLGLRAFF	TGTGCCAGCAGTTTAGGGTTACGAGCTTTCTTT
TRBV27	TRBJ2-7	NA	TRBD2	CASSPLTSGSFYEQYF	TGTGCCAGCAGTCCCTTGACGAGCGGGAGCTTCTACGAGCAGTACTTC
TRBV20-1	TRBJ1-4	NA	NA	CSAEGGALNEKLFF	TGCAGTGCAGAGGGGGGGGCCCTTAATGAAAAACTGTTTTTT
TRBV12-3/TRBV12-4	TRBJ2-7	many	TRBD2	CASSLASGGLREQYF	TGTGCCAGCAGTTTGGCTAGCGGGGGCCTGAGGGAGCAGTACTTC
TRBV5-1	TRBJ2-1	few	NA	CASTRGGYNEQFF	TGCGCCAGCACCAGAGGGGGGTACAATGAGCAGTTCTTC
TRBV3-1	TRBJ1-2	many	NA	CASRTGDYGYTF	TGTGCCAGCAGGACAGGCGACTATGGCTACACCTTC
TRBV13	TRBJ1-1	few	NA	CASSLDQVNTEAFF	TGTGCCAGCAGCTTAGATCAGGTGAACACTGAAGCTTTCTTT
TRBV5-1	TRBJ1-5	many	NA	CASSRGGSDSNQPQHF	TGCGCCAGCAGCAGAGGGGGGTCTGATAGCAATCAGCCCCAGCATTTT
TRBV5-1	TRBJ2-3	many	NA	CASSWDRSIPYF	TGCGCCAGCAGCTGGGACCGTAGCATTCCGTATTTT
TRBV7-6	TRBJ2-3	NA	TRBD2	CASSLALGTSSDTQYF	TGTGCCAGCAGCTTAGCGCTGGGGACTAGCTCAGATACGCAGTATTTT
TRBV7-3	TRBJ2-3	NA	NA	CASSPLLGGSTDTQYF	TGTGCCAGCAGCCCCCTCCTCGGGGGATCCACAGATACGCAGTATTTT
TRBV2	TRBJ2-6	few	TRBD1	CASSEFDHTGTGAPFGANVLTF	TGTGCCAGCAGTGAATTCGACCACACAGGGACAGGGGCCCCGTTTGGGGCCAACGTCCTGACTTTC
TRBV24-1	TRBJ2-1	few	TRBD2	CATSDLASGLMQFF	TGTGCCACCAGTGATTTGGCTAGCGGGCTCATGCAGTTCTTC
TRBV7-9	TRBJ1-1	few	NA	CASSSPGGGTEAFF	TGTGCCAGCAGCTCCCCGGGGGGAGGCACTGAAGCTTTCTTT
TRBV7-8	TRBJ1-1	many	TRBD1	CASSAGQSNTEAFF	TGTGCCAGCAGCGCGGGACAGTCGAACACTGAAGCTTTCTTT
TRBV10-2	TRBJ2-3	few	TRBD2	CASSEPRVAGGGTDTQYF	TGCGCCAGCAGTGAGCCTCGGGTAGCGGGGGGGGGGACAGATACGCAGTATTTT
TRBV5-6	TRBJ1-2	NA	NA	CASSTNQGRYGYTF	TGTGCCAGCAGCACAAATCAGGGGAGGTACGGCTACACCTTC
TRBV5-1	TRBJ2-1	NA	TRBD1	CASSPGTGGLNEQFF	TGCGCCAGCAGCCCCGGGACAGGTGGGCTCAATGAGCAGTTCTTC
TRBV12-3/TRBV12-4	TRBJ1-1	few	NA	CASSPGGRLEAFF	TGTGCCAGCAGCCCCGGCGGGAGGTTGGAAGCTTTCTTT
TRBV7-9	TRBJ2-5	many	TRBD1	CASSTGEETQYF	TGTGCCAGCAGTACAGGGGAAGAGACCCAGTACTTC
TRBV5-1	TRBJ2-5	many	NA	CASSLAGVRETQYF	TGCGCCAGCAGCTTGGCCGGGGTGCGAGAGACCCAGTACTTC
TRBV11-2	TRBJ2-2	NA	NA	CASSSRGSIRTGELFF	TGTGCCAGCAGCTCCCGGGGCTCAATTAGGACCGGGGAGCTGTTTTTT
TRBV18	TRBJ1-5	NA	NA	CASSPLTDQPQHF	TGTGCCAGCTCACCATTAACTGATCAGCCCCAGCATTTT
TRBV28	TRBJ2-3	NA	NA	CASSSLLDTQYF	TGTGCCAGCAGTTCTCTCCTAGATACGCAGTATTTT
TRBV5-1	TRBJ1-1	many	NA	CASSLVGTPGGTEAFF	TGCGCCAGCAGCTTGGTCGGTACCCCCGGCGGGACTGAAGCTTTCTTT
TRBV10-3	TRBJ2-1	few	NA	CAISRMGEGVNNEQFF	TGTGCCATCAGTAGGATGGGGGAAGGGGTAAACAATGAGCAGTTCTTC
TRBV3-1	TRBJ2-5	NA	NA	CASSPRTGAGETQYF	TGTGCCAGCAGCCCGAGGACGGGGGCGGGAGAGACCCAGTACTTC
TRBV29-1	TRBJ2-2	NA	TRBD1	CSALTGGAGTGELFF	TGCAGCGCCTTGACAGGGGGCGCAGGGACCGGGGAGCTGTTTTTT
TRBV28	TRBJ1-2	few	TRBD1	CASSLGQDPLLYGYTF	TGTGCCAGCAGTCTGGGACAGGATCCCTTACTTTATGGCTACACCTTC
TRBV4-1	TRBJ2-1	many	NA	CASSQGDEQFF	TGTGCCAGCAGTCAAGGCGATGAGCAGTTCTTC
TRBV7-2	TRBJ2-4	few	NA	CASSLGSSIPQYF	TGTGCCAGCAGCTTAGGCTCCTCTATACCCCAGTACTTC
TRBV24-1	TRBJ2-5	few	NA	CATSDAAGVETQYF	TGTGCCACCAGTGATGCCGCAGGGGTAGAGACCCAGTACTTC
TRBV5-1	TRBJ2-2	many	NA	CASSLFGELFF	TGCGCCAGCAGCTTGTTCGGGGAGCTGTTTTTT
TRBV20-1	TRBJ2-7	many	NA	CSASLFLNEQYF	TGCAGTGCTAGTCTTTTCCTAAACGAGCAGTACTTC
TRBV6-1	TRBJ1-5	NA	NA	CASSEAPTANQPQHF	TGTGCCAGCAGTGAAGCCCCCACAGCTAATCAGCCCCAGCATTTT
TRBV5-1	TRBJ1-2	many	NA	CASSLEGPDVGYGYTF	TGCGCCAGCAGCTTGGAGGGGCCGGACGTCGGCTATGGCTACACCTTC
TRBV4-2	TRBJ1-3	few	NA	CASSQAEQSSGNTIYF	TGTGCCAGCAGCCAGGCGGAGCAGAGCTCTGGAAACACCATATATTTT
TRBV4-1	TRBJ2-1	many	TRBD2	CASSQERGLAGGDEQFF	TGCGCCAGCAGCCAAGAAAGAGGACTAGCGGGAGGTGATGAGCAGTTCTTC
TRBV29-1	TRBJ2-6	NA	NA	CSAQGGTGANVLTF	TGCAGCGCCCAAGGGGGAACTGGGGCCAACGTCCTGACTTTC